The clone carrying this TCR beta chain was recorded only once. Its specificity is not known. The repertoire was sequenced with immunoSEQ multiplex PCR; TCRdb's copy has only in-frame clones and lacks some. This sample has approximately 10,000 clones, with around 81% found just once. The entry originates in a study of cytotoxic CD8 clonotypes in ibrutinib-treated CLL. Findings and caveats of the study: Patients had baseline clonality above age-matched healthy donors, and this clonality moved with circulating CD8+ T-cell counts. Private clonotypes, not public ones, expanded at ibrutinib response.

This TCR derives from a human donor with chronic lymphocytic leukemia. The input for sequencing was PBMCs, taken at disease progression, from a patient treated with ibrutinib.

CDR3 DNA sequence: TGTGCCAGTAGTATCAGTCCCGACGGGATCCCTGGAAACACCATATATTTT. Its translation is CASSISPDGIPGNTIYF. V usage is TRBV19 and J usage is TRBJ1-3; D is undetermined. Germline V gene sequence: CDR1 LNHDA, CDR2 SQIVND (reference sequence). The CDR3 contains 17 residues. V was pared by 3 bases and J by 2 bases, with 17 bases between.